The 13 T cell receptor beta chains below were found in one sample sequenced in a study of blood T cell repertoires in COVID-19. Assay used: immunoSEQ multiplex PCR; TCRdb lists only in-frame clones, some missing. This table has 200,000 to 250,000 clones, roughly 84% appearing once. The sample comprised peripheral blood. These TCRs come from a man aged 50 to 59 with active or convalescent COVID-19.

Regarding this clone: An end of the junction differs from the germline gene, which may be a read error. The CDR3 sequence is CASRGRTYQLQHF. The CDR3 bases are TGTGCCAGCAGGGGGAGGACCTATCAGCTCCAGCATTTT. The chain uses TRBV28 and TRBJ1-5; D unclear. Germline V gene data show CDR1 as MDHEN and CDR2 as SYDVKM. The CDR3 has 13 amino acids.

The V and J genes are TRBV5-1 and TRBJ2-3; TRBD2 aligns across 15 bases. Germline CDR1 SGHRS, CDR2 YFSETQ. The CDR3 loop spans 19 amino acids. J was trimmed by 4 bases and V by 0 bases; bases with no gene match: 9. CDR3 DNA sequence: TGCGCCAGCAGCTTGGATGGACTAGCGGGAGGGCCCCGCCCAGATACGCAGTATTTT. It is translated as CASSLDGLAGGPRPDTQYF. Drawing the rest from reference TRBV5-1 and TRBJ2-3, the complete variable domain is KAGVTQTPRYLIKTRGQQVTLSCSPISGHRSVSWYQQTPGQGLQFLFEYFSETQRNKGNFPGRFSGRQFSNSRSEMNVSTLELGDSALYLCASSLDGLAGGPRPDTQYFGPGTRLTVL.

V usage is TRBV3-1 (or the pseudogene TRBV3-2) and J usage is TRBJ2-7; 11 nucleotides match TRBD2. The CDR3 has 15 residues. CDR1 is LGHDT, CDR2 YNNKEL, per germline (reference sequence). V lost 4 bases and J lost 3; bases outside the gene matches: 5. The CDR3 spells CASSPGGTSGYEQYF. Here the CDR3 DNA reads TGTGCCAGCAGCCCGGGCGGGACTAGCGGCTACGAGCAGTACTTC.

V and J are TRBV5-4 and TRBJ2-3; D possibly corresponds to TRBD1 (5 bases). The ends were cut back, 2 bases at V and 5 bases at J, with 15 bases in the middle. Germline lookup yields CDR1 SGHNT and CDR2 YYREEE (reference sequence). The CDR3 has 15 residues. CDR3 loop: CASSFTGRLVDTQYF. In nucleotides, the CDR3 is TGTGCCAGCAGCTTCACAGGACGTCTAGTAGATACGCAGTATTTT.

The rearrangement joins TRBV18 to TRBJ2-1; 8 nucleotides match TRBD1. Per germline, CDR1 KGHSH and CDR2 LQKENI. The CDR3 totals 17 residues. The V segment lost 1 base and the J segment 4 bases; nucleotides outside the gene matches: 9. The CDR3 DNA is TGTGCCAGCTCACCACTACCGGGACAGGAAAATTACAATGAGCAGTTCTTC. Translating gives CASSPLPGQENYNEQFF.

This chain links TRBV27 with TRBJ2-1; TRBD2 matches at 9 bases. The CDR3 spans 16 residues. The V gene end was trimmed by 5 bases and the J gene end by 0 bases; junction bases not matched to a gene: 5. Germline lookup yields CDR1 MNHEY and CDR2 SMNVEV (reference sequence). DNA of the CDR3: TGTGCCAGCAGTCCCAGACTAGCGGCCTCCTACAATGAGCAGTTCTTC. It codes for CASSPRLAASYNEQFF.

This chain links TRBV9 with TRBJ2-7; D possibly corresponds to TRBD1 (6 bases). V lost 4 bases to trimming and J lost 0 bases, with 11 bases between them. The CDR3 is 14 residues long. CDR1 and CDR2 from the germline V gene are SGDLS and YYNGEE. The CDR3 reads CASSPRGTSYEQYF. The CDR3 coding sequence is TGTGCCAGCAGCCCCAGGGGTACCTCCTACGAGCAGTACTTC.

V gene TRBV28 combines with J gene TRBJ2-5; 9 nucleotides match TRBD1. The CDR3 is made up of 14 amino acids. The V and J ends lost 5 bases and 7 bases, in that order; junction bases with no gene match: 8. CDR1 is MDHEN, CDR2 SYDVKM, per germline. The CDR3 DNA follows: TGTGCCAGCAGTCGACAGGGGGATACGGGGACCCAGTACTTC. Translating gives CASSRQGDTGTQYF.

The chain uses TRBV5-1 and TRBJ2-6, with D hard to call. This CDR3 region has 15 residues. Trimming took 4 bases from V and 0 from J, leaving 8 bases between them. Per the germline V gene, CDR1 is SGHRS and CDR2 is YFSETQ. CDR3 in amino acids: CASSPVISGANVLTF. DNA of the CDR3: TGCGCCAGCAGCCCCGTTATCTCTGGGGCCAACGTCCTGACTTTC.

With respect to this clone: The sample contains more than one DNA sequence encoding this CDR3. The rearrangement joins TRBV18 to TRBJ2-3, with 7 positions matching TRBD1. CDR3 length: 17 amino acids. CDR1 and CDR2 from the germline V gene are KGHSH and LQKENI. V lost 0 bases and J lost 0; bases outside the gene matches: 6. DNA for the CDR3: TGTGCCAGCTCACCACCCGCAAGGGGGCCAAGCACAGATACGCAGTATTTT. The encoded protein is CASSPPARGPSTDTQYF. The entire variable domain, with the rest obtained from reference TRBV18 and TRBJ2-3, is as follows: NAGVMQNPRHLVRRRGQEARLRCSPMKGHSHVYWYRQLPEEGLKFMVYLQKENIIDESGMPKERFSAEFPKEGPSILRIQQVVRGDSAAYFCASSPPARGPSTDTQYFGPGTRLTVL.

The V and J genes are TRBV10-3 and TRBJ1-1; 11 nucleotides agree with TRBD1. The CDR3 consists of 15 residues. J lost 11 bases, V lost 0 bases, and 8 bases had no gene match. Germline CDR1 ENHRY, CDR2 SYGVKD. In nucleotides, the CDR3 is TGTGCCATCAGTGAGTCGGACAGGGGGCGGAGGAAGGCTTTCTTT. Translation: CAISESDRGRRKAFF.

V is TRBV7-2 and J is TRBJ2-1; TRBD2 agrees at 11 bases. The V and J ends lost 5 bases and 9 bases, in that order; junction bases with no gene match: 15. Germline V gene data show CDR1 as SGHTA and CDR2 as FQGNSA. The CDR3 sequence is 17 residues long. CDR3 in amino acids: CASSPQGVAGGASEQFF. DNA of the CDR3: TGTGCCAGCAGCCCGCAGGGTGTAGCGGGAGGGGCCAGTGAGCAGTTCTTC.

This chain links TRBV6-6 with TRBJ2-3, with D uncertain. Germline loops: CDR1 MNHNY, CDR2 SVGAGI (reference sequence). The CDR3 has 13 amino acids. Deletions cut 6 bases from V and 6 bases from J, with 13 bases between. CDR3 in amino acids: CASRRGSLDTQYF. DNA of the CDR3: TGTGCCAGCAGGCGAGGTAGCCTTGATACGCAGTATTTT.